This entry concerns a single TCR beta chain. This sample is part of a study of control samples from healthy donors and cancer patients. Trimming cost V 0 bases and J 1 base, with 11 bases left between them. The CDR3 has 16 amino acids. The germline gives CDR1 LGHNA, CDR2 YSLEER. This table comes from immunoSEQ multiplex PCR, and its TCRdb copy is limited to in-frame clones, with some not included. This sample has 110,000 or so clones, with roughly 79% found just once. This chain connects TRBV4-3 to TRBJ2-3, with D hard to call. The sequence came from a man aged 18 to 29 in good health. The sequencing sample was made of blood. Written as DNA, the CDR3 is TGCGCCAGCAGCCAAGATAAGATCTCGGGCACAGATACGCAGTATTTT. Its translation is CASSQDKISGTDTQYF.